Sequencing of this TCR beta chain was carried out in a study of regulatory T cells in long-lasting Graves disease. On this clonotype: What it binds is unknown. This clone may be a read error of a much larger clone one base away.

Time point in this sample: newly diagnosed GD, antithyroid drugs for less than 3 months. PBMC RNA served as the TCR library source. Patients met American Thyroid Association criteria for Graves' disease. To make TCR beta libraries, researchers used iRepertoire HTBI primers and Arm-PCR of CDR3 regions. In TCRdb, the multiplex PCR reads were re-called with MiXCR into one record per CDR3 protein. The repertoire holds approximately 540,000 distinct CDR3 sequences, with around 11% as singletons. Study-wide findings and caveats: Persistent patients shared more public clonotypes (under 3,000) than newly diagnosed patients (about 940).

From germline, CDR1 is LGHDT and CDR2 YNNKEL (reference sequence). The CDR3 covers 15 residues. The sample was also linked to a second study, of T cells in Graves' hyperthyroidism and ophthalmopathy.

The chain recombines TRBV3-1 with TRBJ2-7; no reliable D call. This sequence originates from a woman aged 25 to 45 with Graves disease. Source: peripheral blood mononuclear cells (PBMCs), taken at new diagnosis, from a patient treated with antithyroid drugs. CDR3 region: CASGQDRGSTYEQYF. Here the CDR3 DNA reads TGTGCCAGCGGCCAAGATCGCGGCAGCACCTACGAGCAGTACTTC.